A selection of T cell receptor beta chains follows, all from one sample in a study of blood T cell repertoires in COVID-19. The data were produced by immunoSEQ multiplex PCR, yet TCRdb's version contains in-frame clones alone and is incomplete. The data show some 250,000 clones, 91% seen once. Sequenced: PBMCs or T cells enriched from blood (not recorded which). The receptors come from a human donor in a cohort exposed to, infected with or recovered from COVID-19 (not recorded which). The donor label of this sample is uncertain. The CDR3 runs from the conserved cysteine through the conserved F or W. D genes are given only for firm matches. Rows give clone size only sometimes, using once, few, many, or a class for an expanded clone.

TRBJ1-3	-	TRBV19	-	CASRGLGGGAGNTIYF	TGTGCCAGTAGGGGCCTCGGCGGAGGGGCGGGAAACACCATATATTTT
TRBJ1-1	once	TRBV19	-	CASSIRKGPLNTEAFF	TGTGCCAGTAGTATAAGGAAGGGGCCCCTGAACACTGAAGCTTTCTTT
TRBJ1-4	once	TRBV14	-	CASSLPANRVGEKLFF	TGTGCCAGCAGCCTCCCCGCGAACAGGGTCGGCGAAAAACTGTTTTTT
TRBJ1-1	-	TRBV6-5	-	CASSHLEMNTEAFF	TGTGCCAGCAGTCACCTCGAGATGAACACTGAAGCTTTCTTT
TRBJ2-2	-	TRBV30	TRBD2	CAWSVKGLAGGRTGELFF	TGTGCCTGGAGTGTAAAGGGACTAGCGGGGGGGCGAACCGGGGAGCTGTTTTTT
TRBJ2-7	-	TRBV7-2	TRBD2	CASSLAGGSYEQYF	TGTGCCAGCAGCCTAGCGGGGGGATCCTACGAGCAGTACTTC
TRBJ2-7	-	TRBV10-3	TRBD1	CAISGQARDRGYEQYF	TGTGCCATCAGTGGCCAGGCTAGGGACAGGGGATACGAGCAGTACTTC
TRBJ1-1	once	TRBV19	-	CASTLQGTEAFF	TGTGCCAGTACCCTACAGGGAACTGAAGCTTTCTTT
TRBJ2-1	-	TRBV30	-	CAWSVSRTYNEQFF	TGTGCCTGGAGTGTATCCAGGACCTACAATGAGCAGTTCTTC
TRBJ2-7	-	TRBV6-5	-	CASRSGVQQYF	TGTGCCAGCAGATCAGGGGTTCAGCAGTACTTC
TRBJ1-5	-	TRBV2	-	CASSTVNQPQHF	TGTGCCAGCTCGACAGTCAATCAGCCCCAGCATTTT
TRBJ1-4	-	TRBV5-5	-	CASSFSERKLEKLFF	TGTGCCAGCAGCTTTTCGGAGCGCAAGTTGGAAAAACTGTTTTTT
TRBJ2-3	-	TRBV15	TRBD1	CATSRDRQGASDTQYF	TGTGCCACCAGCAGAGATCGACAGGGGGCTAGTGATACGCAGTATTTT
TRBJ2-7	-	TRBV20-1	TRBD1	CSASRQGPYEQYF	TGCAGTGCTAGTCGACAGGGGCCCTACGAGCAGTACTTC
TRBJ2-7	-	TRBV5-4	TRBD2	CASSGIAGESGEQYF	TGTGCCAGCAGCGGGATAGCGGGCGAATCCGGGGAGCAGTACTTC
TRBJ2-2	-	TRBV7-2	-	CASSLEATSTGELFF	TGTGCCAGCAGCTTAGAGGCGACTTCAACCGGGGAGCTGTTTTTT
TRBJ2-3	-	TRBV19	-	CASKEGPSTDTQYF	TGTGCCAGCAAGGAGGGGCCAAGCACAGATACGCAGTATTTT
TRBJ2-7	-	TRBV7-8	TRBD1	CASSPDRGPYEQYF	TGTGCCAGCAGCCCAGACAGGGGCCCTTACGAGCAGTACTTC
TRBJ1-5	few	TRBV2	-	CASPHREHNQPQHF	TGTGCCAGCCCCCACAGGGAACACAATCAGCCCCAGCATTTT
TRBJ1-6	-	TRBV18	-	CASSPLRARQENSPLHF	TGTGCCAGCTCACCACTTCGTGCGAGACAGGAGAATTCACCCCTCCACTTT
TRBJ1-2	-	TRBV28	-	CASSLNLETRRNYGYTF	TGTGCCAGCAGTTTAAATCTGGAGACCCGACGGAACTATGGCTACACCTTC
TRBJ1-2	-	TRBV12-3/TRBV12-4	-	CASSFRTGGYTF	TGTGCCAGCAGTTTTAGGACGGGAGGCTACACCTTC
TRBJ2-6	-	TRBV2	TRBD1	CASRTLGVGQGASSGANVLTF	TGTGCCAGCAGGACCCTAGGAGTGGGACAGGGGGCTTCCTCTGGGGCCAACGTCCTGACTTTC
TRBJ1-1	-	TRBV5-1	-	CASATGPFGGNMNTEAFF	TGCGCCAGCGCCACAGGGCCATTCGGGGGGAACATGAACACTGAAGCTTTCTTT
TRBJ2-2	-	TRBV2	-	CASSEGATFAGELFF	TGTGCCAGCAGTGAAGGGGCTACCTTCGCCGGGGAGCTGTTTTTT
TRBJ1-2	-	TRBV2	TRBD1	CASSRDRGMFGSNYGYTF	TGTGCCAGCAGCCGGGACAGGGGAATGTTCGGATCGAACTATGGCTACACCTTC
TRBJ2-7	-	TRBV27	-	CASTKTVGVLDEQYF	TGTGCCAGCACCAAAACGGTCGGGGTCCTTGACGAGCAGTACTTC
TRBJ1-6	-	TRBV5-1	-	CASSQGVRENSPLHF	TGCGCCAGCTCCCAGGGCGTACGCGAAAATTCACCCCTCCACTTT
TRBJ2-2	few	TRBV12-3/TRBV12-4	-	CASSFIPGELFF	TGTGCCAGCAGTTTCATCCCCGGGGAGCTGTTTTTT
TRBJ1-1	-	TRBV13	-	CASSPTVMNTEAFF	TGTGCCAGCAGTCCGACAGTAATGAACACTGAAGCTTTCTTT